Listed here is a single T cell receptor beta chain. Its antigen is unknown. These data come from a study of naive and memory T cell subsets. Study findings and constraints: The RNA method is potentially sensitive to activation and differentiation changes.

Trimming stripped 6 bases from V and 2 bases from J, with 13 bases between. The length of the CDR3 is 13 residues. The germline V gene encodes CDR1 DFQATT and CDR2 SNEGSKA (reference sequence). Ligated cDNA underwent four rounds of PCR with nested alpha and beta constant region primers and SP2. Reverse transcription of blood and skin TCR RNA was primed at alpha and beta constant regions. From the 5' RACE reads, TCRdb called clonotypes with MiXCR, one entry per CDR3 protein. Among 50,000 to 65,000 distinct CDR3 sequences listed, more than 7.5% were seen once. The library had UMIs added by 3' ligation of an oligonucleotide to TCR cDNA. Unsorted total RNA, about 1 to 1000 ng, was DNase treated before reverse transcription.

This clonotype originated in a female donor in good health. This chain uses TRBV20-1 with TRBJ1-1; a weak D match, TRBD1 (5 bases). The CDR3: CSARPDSNTEAFF. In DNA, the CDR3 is TGCAGTGCGCGGCCCGACAGCAACACTGAAGCTTTCTTT.